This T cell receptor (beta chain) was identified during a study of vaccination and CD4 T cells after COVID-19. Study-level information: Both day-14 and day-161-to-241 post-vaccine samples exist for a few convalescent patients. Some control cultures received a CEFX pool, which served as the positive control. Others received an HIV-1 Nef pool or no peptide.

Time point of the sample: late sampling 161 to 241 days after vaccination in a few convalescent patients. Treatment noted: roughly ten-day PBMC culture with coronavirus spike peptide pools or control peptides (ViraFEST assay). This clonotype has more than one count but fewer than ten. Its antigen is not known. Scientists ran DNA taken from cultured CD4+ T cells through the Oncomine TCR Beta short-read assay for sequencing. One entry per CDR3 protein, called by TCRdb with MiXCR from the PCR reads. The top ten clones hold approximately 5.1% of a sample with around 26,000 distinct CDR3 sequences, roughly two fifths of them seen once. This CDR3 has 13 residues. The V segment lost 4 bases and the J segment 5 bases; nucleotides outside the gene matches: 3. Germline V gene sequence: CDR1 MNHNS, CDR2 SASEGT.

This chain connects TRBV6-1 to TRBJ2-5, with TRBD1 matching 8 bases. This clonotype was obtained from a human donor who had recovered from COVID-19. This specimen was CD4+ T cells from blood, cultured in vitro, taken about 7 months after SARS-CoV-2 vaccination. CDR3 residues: CASSAGGWETQYF. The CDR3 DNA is TGTGCCAGCAGTGCAGGGGGCTGGGAGACCCAGTACTTC.